These T cell receptor beta chains were read from a single sample in a study of long-term antiretroviral therapy in people with HIV. Some clones are missing from TCRdb's copy, which holds only in-frame ones; the method was immunoSEQ multiplex PCR. Among fewer than 25,000 clones listed, 84% were seen once. Specimen: unsorted PBMCs, collected 0.1 years before starting antiretroviral therapy. The receptors were gathered from a man younger than 35 with HIV. The CDR3 runs from the conserved cysteine through the conserved F or W. D genes are given only for firm matches. Clone size is not always given. Where it is, it says once, few, many or a class for expanded clones.

V,D,J,size,DNA,CDR3
TRBV30,TRBD1,TRBJ2-3,.,TGTGCCTGGAGTGCTGGTCAGGGGGCCACAGATACGCAGTATTTT,CAWSAGQGATDTQYF
TRBV7-2,.,TRBJ2-1,.,TGTGCCAGCAGCTTAGGGCGGGGAAGTGAGCAGTTCTTC,CASSLGRGSEQFF
TRBV19,TRBD1,TRBJ2-7,few,TGTGCCAGCGGACAGGGGTTTACCTACGAGCAGTACTTC,CASGQGFTYEQYF
TRBV10-1,TRBD1,TRBJ2-3,.,TGCGCCAGCAGGCCGACAGGGTCGTCGGCAGATACGCAGTATTTT,CASRPTGSSADTQYF
TRBV28,.,TRBJ2-3,.,TGTGCCAGCAGTTCTCTTACAGATACGCAGTATTTT,CASSSLTDTQYF
TRBV15,.,TRBJ2-1,.,TGTGCCACCAGCAGAGAAGCACCTGGGTCTTACAATGAGCAGTTCTTC,CATSREAPGSYNEQFF
TRBV30,.,TRBJ2-7,.,TGTGCCTGGAGGACCTGGACCGGACGGGAGTGGGCCTACGAGCAGTACTTC,CAWRTWTGREWAYEQYF
TRBV18,.,TRBJ2-7,.,TGTGCCAGCTCACCGGGGCGGAATACCTACGAGCAGTACTTC,CASSPGRNTYEQYF
TRBV28,.,TRBJ1-5,few,TGTGCCAGCAGGGCACAGGGTTTGGGTCAGCCCCAGCATTTT,CASRAQGLGQPQHF
TRBV5-1,.,TRBJ2-7,.,TGCGCCAGCAGCCCTCTTACTGCTAGGGCACTCCACTCCTACGAGCAGTACTTC,CASSPLTARALHSYEQYF
TRBV7-8,.,TRBJ2-7,.,TGTGCCAGCAGCTTAGCTGCCTACGAGCAGTACTTC,CASSLAAYEQYF
TRBV7-9,.,TRBJ2-1,.,TGTGCCAGCAGCTTAGTAACAGCAGCCTACAATGAGCAGTTCTTC,CASSLVTAAYNEQFF
TRBV28,TRBD1,TRBJ2-7,.,TGTGCCAGCAGACCCAGGACAGGGGGCTCCTACGAGCAGTACTTC,CASRPRTGGSYEQYF
TRBV6-5,TRBD1,TRBJ2-2,.,TGTGCCAGCAGTCATAGGGCAGGGGGCACCGGGGAGCTGTTTTTT,CASSHRAGGTGELFF
TRBV30,TRBD1,TRBJ2-3,.,TGTGCCTGGAGCTACAGGGGGCGGATCACAGATACGCAGTATTTT,CAWSYRGRITDTQYF
TRBV18,TRBD2,TRBJ2-7,.,TGTGCCAGCTCCCCTGGGACTAGCGTCCCCTACGAGCAGTACTTC,CASSPGTSVPYEQYF
TRBV9,TRBD1,TRBJ2-7,.,TGTGCCAGCAGCGCAACCGGGACAGGGACGGTCGAGCAGTACTTC,CASSATGTGTVEQYF
TRBV19,.,TRBJ2-7,.,TGTGCCAGTAGTCCAGGTCTCGGAAACGAGCAGTACTTC,CASSPGLGNEQYF
TRBV28,.,TRBJ2-1,.,TGTGCCAGCAGTTATCGGAGGGGATACAATGAGCAGTTCTTC,CASSYRRGYNEQFF
TRBV18,.,TRBJ1-1,.,TGTGCCAGCTCACCCAAGCCAAGGACTGAAGCTTTCTTT,CASSPKPRTEAFF
TRBV6-4,.,TRBJ1-5,.,TGTGCCAGCAGTGAAGGCGGGGGGGGAAATCAGCCCCAGCATTTT,CASSEGGGGNQPQHF
TRBV5-5,.,TRBJ2-1,.,TGTGCCAGCAGCTTGGTGGCGGCGGATGAGCAGTTCTTC,CASSLVAADEQFF
TRBV30,.,TRBJ2-7,.,TGTGCCTGGAGTGTATTCTGGCTGCCGGGTAGCTCCTACGAGCAGTACTTC,CAWSVFWLPGSSYEQYF
TRBV27,TRBD1,TRBJ2-1,.,TGTGCCACCCGTGACCGGGACAGGGTGTTTCCGTTCTTC,CATRDRDRVFPFF
TRBV7-2,TRBD1,TRBJ1-5,.,TGTGCCAGCAGCTTAAGGACAGGGGGAGAACAGCCCCAGCATTTT,CASSLRTGGEQPQHF
TRBV27,TRBD1,TRBJ1-1,once,TGTGCCAGCAGTCCAATTCTTCGGACAGGGAACACTGAAGCTTTCTTT,CASSPILRTGNTEAFF
TRBV7-9,TRBD1,TRBJ2-7,.,TGTGCCAGCAGCTTAGAGGGGGCGTGGGACGAGCAGTACTTC,CASSLEGAWDEQYF
TRBV5-4,.,TRBJ2-3,.,TGTGCCAGCAGCTTGGGGGCTAGCGCCTACACAGATACGCAGTATTTT,CASSLGASAYTDTQYF
TRBV2,.,TRBJ1-4,.,TGTGCCAGCAGTCAGGGGTTGCGGGAAAAACTGTTTTTT,CASSQGLREKLFF
TRBV7-9,TRBD1,TRBJ2-1,once,TGTGCCGGAGGTCGGGCCTCCCGCACTGACAGGGCGGATGAGCAGTTCTTC,CAGGRASRTDRADEQFF